This T cell receptor (beta chain) was found in a study of blood T cell repertoires in COVID-19. Study details: COVID-19 samples collected from the United States, Italy and Spain covered acute and convalescent phases. Sample material is recorded as cDNA or gDNA derived from T cells, B-cell-depleted T cells, or PBMCs.

The Seattle patients, enrolled during active infection, were followed longitudinally. This clone was seen a few times. CDR3 size: 17 residues. V was cut by 1 base and J by 1 base, with 16 bases left in between. Germline V gene sequence: CDR1 LGHDT, CDR2 YNNKEL (reference sequence). Authors' data handling: Estimates of nucleated cell counts were drawn from the amplification of reference gene primers. Profiled with immunoSEQ multiplex PCR; TCRdb holds only in-frame clones, not every one. The DNA gave D and trimming, while V, J and clone size come from that table. This table holds roughly 350,000 clones, about 90% found once.

The TCR originated in a woman in her 70s with COVID-19, enrolled during active disease. The chain uses TRBV3-1 (or the pseudogene TRBV3-2) and TRBJ1-1; tentatively, D is TRBD1 (5 bases). The sequenced sample consisted of peripheral blood. CDR3 in amino acids: CASSQVNWGVKNTEAFF. CDR3 nucleotide sequence: TGTGCCAGCAGCCAAGTGAATTGGGGGGTGAAGAACACTGAAGCTTTCTTT.